Sequencing of this TCR beta chain was carried out in a study of graft-versus-host responses after intestinal transplantation. Study-wide points: GvH clones turned up in recipient marrow; some had shown up first in ileum or blood.

TCRdb keeps only in-frame clones here, not all; method: immunoSEQ multiplex PCR. The sample carries around 25,000 clones, almost 40% recorded once. V was pared by 5 bases and J by 5 bases, with 4 bases of the junction left unmatched. The CDR3 consists of 13 residues. The germline V gene has CDR1 MNHEY and CDR2 SVGAGI. This clonotype was sampled from a human patient who received an intestinal transplant. J is TRBJ2-5 and V is TRBV6-5, with 8 positions matching TRBD1. Sample: alloreactive CD4+ T cells from a mixed lymphocyte reaction culture, taken before intestinal transplant. Subset reported: CFSE-low proliferating T cells sorted from roughly 6-day pre-transplant mixed lymphocyte reaction (GvH or HvG direction). CDR3 loop: CASSRDRWETQYF. The CDR3 DNA reads as TGTGCCAGCAGTAGGGACAGGTGGGAGACCCAGTACTTC.